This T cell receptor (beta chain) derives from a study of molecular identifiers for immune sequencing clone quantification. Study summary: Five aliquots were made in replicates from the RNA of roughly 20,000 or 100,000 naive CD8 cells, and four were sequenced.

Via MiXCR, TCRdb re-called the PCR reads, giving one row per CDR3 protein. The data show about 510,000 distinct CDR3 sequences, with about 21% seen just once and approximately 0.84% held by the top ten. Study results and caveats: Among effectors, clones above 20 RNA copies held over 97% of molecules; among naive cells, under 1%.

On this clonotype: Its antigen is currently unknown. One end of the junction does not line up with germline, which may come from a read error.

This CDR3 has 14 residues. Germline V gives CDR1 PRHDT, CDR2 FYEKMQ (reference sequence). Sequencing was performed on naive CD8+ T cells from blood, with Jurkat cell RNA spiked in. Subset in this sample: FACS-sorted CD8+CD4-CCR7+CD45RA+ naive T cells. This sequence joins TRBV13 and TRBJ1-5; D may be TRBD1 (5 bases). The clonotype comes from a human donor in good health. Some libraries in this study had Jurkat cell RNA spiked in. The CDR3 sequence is CASSPGPINRPQHF. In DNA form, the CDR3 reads TGTGCCAGCAGCCCGGGACCGATCAATCGGCCCCAGCATTTT.